This T cell receptor beta chain derives from a study of blood T cell repertoires in COVID-19. At the level of the study: Collection of acute and convalescent COVID-19 samples took place in the United States, Italy and Spain. In each case, the material was cDNA or gDNA derived from T cells, B-cell-depleted T cells, or PBMCs.

Between the trimmed V and J ends, which lost 3 bases and 2 bases, there was a span of 8 bases. CDR1 is MNHEY, CDR2 SMNVEV, per germline (reference sequence). This CDR3 contains 14 residues. Enrollment of patients from Seattle took place during active infection, with longitudinal follow-up. Original methodology: Nucleated cell number was recorded as an estimate derived from reference gene primer amplification. Libraries were prepared by immunoSEQ multiplex PCR; TCRdb keeps only in-frame clonotypes and omits some of them. The DNA was the basis for D and trimming; V, J and clone size are from that table. This table has tens of thousands of clones, about 90% appearing once.

Sequencing was done on a sample of peripheral blood. The chain couples TRBV27 to TRBJ1-5, with D perhaps TRBD1 (5 bases). The TCR sequence derives from a man younger than 35 with COVID-19, enrolled during active disease. The CDR3 region is CASSFREGNQPQHF. The CDR3, as DNA: TGTGCCAGCAGTTTCAGGGAGGGCAATCAGCCCCAGCATTTT.